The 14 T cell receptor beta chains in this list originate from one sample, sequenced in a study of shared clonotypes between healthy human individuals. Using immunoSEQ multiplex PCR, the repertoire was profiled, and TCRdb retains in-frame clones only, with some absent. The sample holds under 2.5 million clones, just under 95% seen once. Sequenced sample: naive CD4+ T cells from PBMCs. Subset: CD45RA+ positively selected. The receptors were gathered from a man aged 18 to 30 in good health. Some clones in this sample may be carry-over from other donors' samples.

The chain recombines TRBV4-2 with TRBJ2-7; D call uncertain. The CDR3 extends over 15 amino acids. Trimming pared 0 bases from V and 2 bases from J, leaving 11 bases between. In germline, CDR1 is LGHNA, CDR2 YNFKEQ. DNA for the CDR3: TGTGCCAGCAGCCAAGAGTCGGGTGAGCCCTACGAGCAGTACTTC. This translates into CASSQESGEPYEQYF.

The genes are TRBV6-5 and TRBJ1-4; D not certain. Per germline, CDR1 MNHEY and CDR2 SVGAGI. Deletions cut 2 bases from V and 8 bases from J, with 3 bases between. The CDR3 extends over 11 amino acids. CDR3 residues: CASSYEEKLFF. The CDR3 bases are TGTGCCAGCAGTTACGAGGAAAAACTGTTTTTT.

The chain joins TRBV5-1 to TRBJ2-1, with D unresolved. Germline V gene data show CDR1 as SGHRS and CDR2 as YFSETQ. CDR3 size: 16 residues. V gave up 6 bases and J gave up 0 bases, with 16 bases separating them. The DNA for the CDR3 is TGCGCCAGCACCTTAGGAGCAGGAGACTCCTACAATGAGCAGTTCTTC. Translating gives CASTLGAGDSYNEQFF.

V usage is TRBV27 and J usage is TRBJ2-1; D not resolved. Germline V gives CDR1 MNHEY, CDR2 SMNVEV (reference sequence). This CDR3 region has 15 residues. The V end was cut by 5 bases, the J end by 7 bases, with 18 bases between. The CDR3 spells CASSPAGLGTNEQFF. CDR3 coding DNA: TGTGCCAGCAGTCCCGCCGGTCTAGGTACAAATGAGCAGTTCTTC.

CDR3: CASSELRQGAGGYTF. The CDR3 DNA follows: TGTGCCAGCAGTGAACTCCGACAGGGGGCGGGAGGCTACACCTTC. The gene calls are TRBV2 and TRBJ1-2; 10 positions match TRBD1. Germline V lookup: CDR1 SNHLY, CDR2 FYNNEI. Unmatched junction bases numbered 8, after V lost 2 bases and J lost 8 bases. The CDR3 is 15 amino acids.

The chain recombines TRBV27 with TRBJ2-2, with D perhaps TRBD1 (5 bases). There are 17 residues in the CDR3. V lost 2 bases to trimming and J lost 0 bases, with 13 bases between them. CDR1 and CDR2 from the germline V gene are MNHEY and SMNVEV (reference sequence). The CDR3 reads CASSLRESGPNTGELFF. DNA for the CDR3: TGTGCCAGCAGTTTACGTGAGTCAGGGCCGAACACCGGGGAGCTGTTTTTT.

The CDR3 region is CASSYSEGRSGNTIYF. The CDR3 bases are TGTGCCAGCAGTTACTCGGAGGGACGCTCTGGAAACACCATATATTTT. J is TRBJ1-3 and V is TRBV6-6; a weak D match, TRBD1 (5 bases). Germline assignment: CDR1 MNHNY and CDR2 SVGAGI (reference sequence). CDR3 size: 16 residues. Trimming took off 0 bases at V and 0 bases at J, with 9 bases between the two ends.

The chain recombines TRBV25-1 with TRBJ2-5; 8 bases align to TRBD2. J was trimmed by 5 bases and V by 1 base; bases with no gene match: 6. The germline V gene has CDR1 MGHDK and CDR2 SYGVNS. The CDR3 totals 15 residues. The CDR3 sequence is CASSESSGRWETQYF. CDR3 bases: TGTGCCAGCAGTGAATCCAGCGGGAGATGGGAGACCCAGTACTTC. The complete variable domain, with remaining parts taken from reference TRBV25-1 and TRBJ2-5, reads EADIYQTPRYLVIGTGKKITLECSQTMGHDKMYWYQQDPGMELHLIHYSYGVNSTEKGDLSSESTVSRIRTEHFPLTLESARPSHTSQYLCASSESSGRWETQYFGPGTRLLVL.

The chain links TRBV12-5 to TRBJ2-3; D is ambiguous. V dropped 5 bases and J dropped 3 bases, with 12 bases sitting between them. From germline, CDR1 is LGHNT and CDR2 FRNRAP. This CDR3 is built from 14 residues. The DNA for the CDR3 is TGTGCTAGTGGTCCCGGATTAGGAACAGATACGCAGTATTTT. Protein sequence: CASGPGLGTDTQYF.

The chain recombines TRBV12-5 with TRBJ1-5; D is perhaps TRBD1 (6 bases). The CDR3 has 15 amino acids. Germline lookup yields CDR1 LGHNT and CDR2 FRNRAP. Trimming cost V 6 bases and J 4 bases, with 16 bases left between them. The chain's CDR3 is CASGAWTAMNQPQHF. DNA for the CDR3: TGTGCTAGTGGCGCTTGGACAGCGATGAATCAGCCCCAGCATTTT.

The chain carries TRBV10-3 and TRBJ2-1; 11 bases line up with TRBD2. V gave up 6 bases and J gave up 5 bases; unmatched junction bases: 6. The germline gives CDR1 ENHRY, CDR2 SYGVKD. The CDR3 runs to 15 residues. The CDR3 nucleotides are TGTGCCATCAGCAAGACTAGCGGGGAAGACAATGAGCAGTTCTTC. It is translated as CAISKTSGEDNEQFF.

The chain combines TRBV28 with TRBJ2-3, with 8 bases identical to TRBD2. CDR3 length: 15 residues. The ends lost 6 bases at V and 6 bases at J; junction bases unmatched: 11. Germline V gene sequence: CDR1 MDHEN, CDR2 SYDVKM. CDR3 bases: TGTGCCAGCAGCACCGCTGGAGCGGGAGTCGATACGCAGTATTTT. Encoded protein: CASSTAGAGVDTQYF.

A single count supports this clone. The CDR3 loop is CASTTGTASTDTQYF. DNA for the CDR3: TGTGCCTCCACAACCGGGACTGCATCCACAGATACGCAGTATTTT. The V call is TRBV30, the J call TRBJ2-3; the D gene is possibly TRBD2 (6 bases). Germline CDR1 and CDR2: GTSNPN and SVGIG (reference sequence). V was shortened by 7 bases and J by 2 bases, with 19 bases between the two germline ends. The CDR3 covers 15 residues.

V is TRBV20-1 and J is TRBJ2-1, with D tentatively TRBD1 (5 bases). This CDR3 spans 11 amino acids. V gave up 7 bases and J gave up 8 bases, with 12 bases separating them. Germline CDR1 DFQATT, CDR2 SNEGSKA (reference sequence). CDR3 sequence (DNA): TGCAGTGGGCAAGGGGTCGATGAGCAGTTCTTC. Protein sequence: CSGQGVDEQFF.